This T cell receptor (beta chain) originates from a study of technical replicates of blood from several donors. This CDR3 has 14 residues. Germline values: CDR1 MNHNY, CDR2 SVGAGI (reference sequence). V gave up 6 bases and J gave up 4 bases; unmatched junction bases: 6. Only in-frame clones appear in the TCRdb table, and some are missing; sequencing was by immunoSEQ multiplex PCR. The sample lists tens of thousands of clones; 95% to 98% were seen once. V and J are TRBV6-6 and TRBJ1-5; 7 nucleotides align to TRBD1. This clonotype originated in a human donor in good health. The sample was T cells isolated from PBMCs. The CDR3 loop reads CASSSGTENQPQHF. In DNA form, the CDR3 reads TGTGCCAGCAGCTCCGGGACAGAAAATCAGCCCCAGCATTTT.